The entry below gives a single T cell receptor (beta chain) sequence along with its context. Its antigen is unknown. No base quality values were provided; no much bigger clone lies one nucleotide off. CDR1 and CDR2 are read off the germline V gene as ENHRY and SYGVKD. The CDR3, cysteine through phenylalanine, is 22 amino acids long. The DNA shown is the 66-base CDR3, in frame from base 1. Trimming accounts for 7 bases at V and 0 bases at J, while the number of junction bases matched to no gene is 20. The data were taken from a study of cytomegalovirus exposure and HLA in healthy donors (dated by TCRdb to the late 2010s). About the study as a whole: An earlier analysis of 587 of the donors reported 276 Gb of sequence data and 95 million to 130 million unique TCR beta sequences obtained from about 170 million T cells. An early release covering more than 500 HLA-typed donors comprised about 310 gigabases of sequencing data and about 90 million unique TCR sequences. Of the roughly 420 genotyped donors, more than 75% were placed in the genetic ancestry cluster associated with self-reported Caucasian donors. The study was designed to test whether signatures of past pathogen exposure could be identified by cataloging public T cell receptors. The study used immunosequencing to profile the T cell repertoires of around 600 subjects and linked those repertoires to cytomegalovirus serostatus. Along with the roughly 670-subject first cohort, a separate validation cohort of more than 90 different subjects was used. To predict cytomegalovirus infection status, the study brought together high-throughput TCR immunosequencing, statistical association of individual TCRs with disease status, and machine learning. In a later analysis, previously published TCR beta repertoires from roughly 710 donors were re-analyzed and high-resolution HLA genotyping was added so that TCR occurrence patterns could be studied. The later analysis used no new phenotypic data to find candidate immune exposures, relying instead on TCR beta sequences and their occurrence across donors. To decide whether each TCR beta V gene segment behaved as functional or pseudogenic, an earlier analysis of some 540 of the donors relied on high-throughput TCR beta sequencing. Alongside the repertoire data, information on donor age, sex, ethnicity and CMV serostatus was compiled. Genome-wide SNP genotypes for about 65% of the 666 donors were used in a later genetic analysis, which treated that subset as a discovery cohort. Every repertoire in the discovery cohort had been generated on one and the same sequencing platform. Both class I and class II loci were covered by HLA typing, at four-digit resolution. The number of typed donors differed by locus: roughly 629-640 for A, B, C, DRB1 and DQB1; some 540 for DQA1; 600 to 610 for DPA1; and roughly 490 for DPB1. Several DR-DQ haplotypes were treated as single units for association and clustering because of strong linkage in the cohort. Among some 400 genotyped donors of the cohort, an average of approximately 200,000 unique TCR beta nucleotide sequences was sequenced per donor, of which roughly 18% were non-productive.

The study at large found these results: CMV serostatus was the only immune exposure information available for the cohort. In vitro tests confirmed that a few of the cytomegalovirus-associated TCR beta chains recognize cytomegalovirus antigens. Because the 87-base-pair reads could not distinguish some IMGT-functional V segments, including TRBV6-2 and TRBV6-3, those segments were excluded. The study gave a list of 150 to 200 TCR beta chains associated with cytomegalovirus. The authors suggested that the approach could potentially be extended to other disease states and immunological phenotypes. Specific HLA alleles were associated with 16,951 TCR beta sequences at a false discovery rate of 0.05 in a later analysis. A cluster of highly shared sequence variants was judged likely to be a technical artifact of the sequencing pipeline. In both the original and validation cohorts, the classifier was reported to diagnose cytomegalovirus status with high specificity and sensitivity. A later genetic analysis associated a missense DCLRE1C variant with V-gene and J-gene trimming of TCR beta chains, and an independent cohort replicated the association. In a later analysis, TCR association rates were found to vary across HLA loci, with the most associated TCRs seen for DRB1 alleles and the fewest for HLA-C alleles. This cohort had only TCR beta chains sequenced, and the lack of alpha or paired-chain data limited which features could be detected. A later genetic analysis reported fewer N-insertions in productive TCRs among donors in an Asian-associated ancestry cluster than the roughly 650-donor mean. Correlated functional status among segregating V segments might be attributable to linkage disequilibrium, but an unknown experimental factor could not be ruled out. A later analysis found that HLA-associated TCR beta chains were more clonally expanded and had lower generation probabilities than equally common non-associated chains. HLA typing was unavailable for some donors at each locus, so association tests used only the typed subset. Most TCR sequences were observed very rarely across donors, whereas some public TCRs were present in many individuals. A later analysis found that most CMV-associated TCR beta chains appeared HLA-restricted, with HLA associations seemingly driven largely by CMV exposure. Some 16 rarely observed V segments, including chromosome 9 orphons, were excluded from the earlier analysis of several hundred of the donors because counts were too low. In an earlier analysis of a few hundred of the donors, most TCR beta V segments were observed in productive rearrangements about 90% or about 30% of the time, broadly matching IMGT annotations. A later analysis reported that several top co-occurrence clusters appeared linked to parvovirus B19, influenza, CMV and Epstein-Barr virus. Strong co-occurrence of HLA alleles, especially DR and DQ, made assigning TCR associations to individual alleles difficult. Presence/absence analyses assumed roughly uniform sequencing depth across donors, an assumption that may not hold. A further reported finding was that TCR beta sequences accurately predicted the HLA-A and HLA-B alleles for most subjects in the first cohort.

Preparation of the library involved the immunoSEQ multiplex PCR assay. A mixture of 60 forward primers for TCR Vbeta segments and 13 reverse primers for TCR Jbeta segments was used in the multiplex PCR. The CDR3 region of rearranged TCR beta genes was amplified from genomic DNA with a multiplex PCR assay. On the Illumina HiSeq System, the amplified TCR beta libraries were sequenced as 87-base-pair reads. The original methods were these. A later analysis counted some 74 million unique TCR beta chains across the 700 or so repertoires, and 9 million to 14 million of these chains were shared by at least two donors. To remove PCR and sequencing errors, raw reads were error-corrected and collapsed into unique sequences using a nearest-neighbor algorithm that merged closely related sequences. CDR3 sequences were aligned to IMGT reference sequences to assign V, D and J gene segments. Each retained sequence needed at least a six-nucleotide match to both a V gene segment and a J gene segment. Rearrangements were called productive when the CDR3 lacked stop codons and stayed in frame with V and J; all others were non-productive. Following IMGT convention, CDR3 was defined as the stretch from the second conserved V-encoded cysteine up to the conserved J-encoded phenylalanine. The earlier analysis of about 620 of the donors excluded sequences that lacked an unambiguous match to a single V gene segment. An earlier analysis of a few hundred of the donors called V segments functional above 56.7% productive rearrangements and segregating when the between-donor standard deviation exceeded 5%. To diagnose cytomegalovirus status from the catalog of TCR beta chain sequences, a statistical classification framework was built. V and J gene assignment, in a later analysis, came from comparing TCR nucleotide sequences with IMGT/GENE-DB human TR gene sequences. The TCRdist pipeline was used in a later analysis to assign CDR3 sequences and most-parsimonious VDJ recombination scenarios. In a later analysis, each TCR beta chain was defined by its CDR3 amino acid sequence together with its V-gene family, and reads without a unique V-gene family were excluded. To address suspected cross-contamination and a sequencing artifact, a later analysis removed 592 highly shared, low-generation-probability nucleotide sequences. For each public chain, a later analysis derived a clonal expansion index from normalized ranks of inferred template counts within each repertoire. In a later analysis, generation probabilities were computed using a VDJ recombination model fitted to out-of-frame rearrangements, and the results were checked against IGoR. Hypergeometric tests were used in a later analysis to score TCR-TCR, TCR-HLA and TCR-CMV co-occurrence, with a repertoire-size bias correction applied to the TCR pairs. A later analysis estimated false discovery rates by permuting HLA or CMV assignments 20 times. A later analysis grouped co-occurring TCRs with DBSCAN, adding TCRdist sequence similarity when clustering within HLA-allele-positive subsets. For co-occurrence clustering, repertoires with fewer than 30,000 or more than 120,000 public chains were excluded, along with 4 to 6 repertoires with anomalous nucleotide sharing. This immuneACCESS table, as held by TCRdb, lists in-frame sequences with V and J called but not all clones. Of the missing ones, under half trace to an unresolved V gene in checked studies; the others have no known cause. D and trimming come from the DNA, and the V and J calls and clone size come from that table. The sample yields about 190,000 clones; 81% were counted once. The biggest ten clones account for roughly 3.2% of the sample.

The cohort consisted of 600 to 700 healthy bone marrow donors. Cohort members were all nominally healthy when sampled, although unrecorded immune exposures were likely present. The donor tested CMV seropositive, placing the donor among the 250 to 300 seropositive members of the cohort. Each donor provided a peripheral blood sample, and peripheral blood mononuclear cells were used for TCR beta sequencing. Genomic DNA was extracted from the blood cell samples with the Qiagen DNeasy Blood Extraction Kit. Sequencing was carried out using PBMCs. The receptor comes from a man aged 35 to 55 in good health and CMV-seropositive. Recombination joined TRBV10-3 with TRBJ2-2; 13 bases in the junction line up with TRBD2. The CDR3 in this case is CAITNTLPTSGRASANTGELFF. The sequenced DNA: TGTGCCATCACGAACACCCTCCCCACTAGCGGGAGGGCCTCCGCGAACACCGGGGAGCTGTTTTTT.